This TCR beta chain was documented in a study of blood T cell repertoires in COVID-19. Between the trimmed V and J ends, which lost 6 bases and 2 bases, there was a span of 14 bases. The CDR3 is 14 amino acids. CDR1 is MNHEY, CDR2 SMNVEV, per germline (reference sequence). Sequencing was performed with immunoSEQ multiplex PCR; in TCRdb, only in-frame clones are kept and a portion is missing. The data hold tens of thousands of clones, with over 75% observed a single time. The chain joins TRBV27 to TRBJ2-7, with unresolved D. Sequencing used peripheral blood. The sequence was obtained from a woman in her sixties or seventies with acute or convalescent COVID-19. The CDR3 is CASRGLIPPYEQYV. In nucleotides, the CDR3 is TGTGCCAGCAGGGGCCTTATCCCACCCTACGAGCAGTACGTC.